This T cell receptor beta chain was sequenced for a study of blood T cell repertoires in COVID-19. In the study overall: The United States, Italy and Spain supplied acute and convalescent COVID-19 samples. PBMCs, B-cell-depleted T cells, or T cells provided the cDNA or gDNA that made up the material.

As originally analysed: Estimated nucleated cell counts came from reference gene primer amplification. Repertoires were generated with immunoSEQ multiplex PCR, while TCRdb's copy carries only in-frame clones and drops some. From that table come the V and J calls and clone size; the DNA was used to work out D and trimming. This sample has about 180,000 clones; around 87% occur once, and the top ten carry roughly 2.6%. Sequencing was carried out using peripheral blood. The sequence was obtained from a man aged 35-49 years with active or convalescent COVID-19.

Here the CDR3 reads CASSPRPDRGITEAFF. The CDR3 coding sequence is TGTGCCAGCAGCCCCAGACCGGACAGGGGGATCACTGAAGCTTTCTTT. The chain combines TRBV5-5 with TRBJ1-1, with 10 bases aligning to TRBD1. Germline assignment: CDR1 SGHKS and CDR2 YYEKEE (reference sequence). This CDR3 spans 16 amino acids. V lost 4 bases, J lost 4 bases, and 10 bases stayed unmatched.